This entry lists 2 T cell receptor beta chains sequenced from one sample in a study of T cell clonotyping in hematopoietic cell transplantation. The table came from immunoSEQ multiplex PCR; TCRdb's copy has only in-frame clones and leaves some out. This table holds fewer than 25,000 clones, under 90% found once. Specified time point: recipient sample about 28 days before transplant, after cytoreduction. The sample was peripheral blood mononuclear cells, taken before stem cell transplant. These receptors originate from a man in his late teens or twenties with biphenotypic leukemia. Some clones in this sample may be carry-over from other donors' samples.

This chain links TRBV10-1 with TRBJ1-1; D is ambiguous. There are 15 residues in the CDR3. V dropped 4 bases and J dropped 0 bases, with 12 bases sitting between them. From germline, CDR1 is WNHNN and CDR2 SYGVQD (reference sequence). CDR3 bases: TGCGCCAGCAGTGCCTCAAGGGCGATGAACACTGAAGCTTTCTTT. Translation: CASSASRAMNTEAFF.

This chain joins TRBV9 and TRBJ2-1; unclear D gene. This CDR3 has 14 amino acids. The germline V and J ends were trimmed by 0 bases and 3 bases, with 7 bases remaining between them. Germline V gene lookup returns CDR1 SGDLS and CDR2 YYNGEE. In DNA form, the CDR3 reads TGTGCCAGCAGCGTAGGAGTGGACTACAATGAGCAGTTCTTC. It translates to CASSVGVDYNEQFF.